One and the same sample provided the 2 T cell receptor beta chains below, sequenced in a study of T-cell memory formation after mild COVID-19 (dated by TCRdb to the early 2020s). Libraries were prepared through 5' RACE. These reads were obtained on an Illumina NovaSeq 6000. TCRdb reanalyzed the raw reads on its own, using fastp at Q25 for trimming and MiXCR for clone calling, and kept in-frame beta chains. Identical CDR3 protein sequences are pooled into one entry, listed with their most common genes and DNA. The sample table contains hundreds of thousands of distinct CDR3 sequences; only one count was recorded for approximately 25% of them. About an eighth of the sample comes from the top ten. The material sequenced was PBMCs or a T cell subset sorted from them (not recorded which). These receptors were taken from an adult woman who had mild COVID-19 (a few samples of this study predate the infection). The sample titles of this study are shuffled in the database, so cell type and time point are left out; the donor was told from shared clones.

The rearrangement uses TRBV20-1 and TRBJ2-1; the match to TRBD2 covers 10 bases. Germline V gives CDR1 DFQATT, CDR2 SNEGSKA (reference sequence). J was trimmed by 10 bases and V by 0 bases; bases with no gene match: 6. This CDR3 has 14 residues. The CDR3 here is CSARDSGGLWEQFF. DNA of the CDR3: TGCAGTGCTAGAGATAGCGGGGGGTTATGGGAGCAGTTCTTC.

V is TRBV6-5 and J is TRBJ2-4, with 11 bases aligning to TRBD2. This CDR3 comprises 17 residues. CDR1 is MNHEY and CDR2 is SVGAGI in the germline V gene. V gave up 2 bases and J gave up 6 bases; unmatched junction bases: 9. As DNA, the CDR3 is TGTGCCAGCAGTTACATGTCGGGGACTAGCGGCCGAAACATTCAGTACTTC. Amino acid sequence: CASSYMSGTSGRNIQYF.